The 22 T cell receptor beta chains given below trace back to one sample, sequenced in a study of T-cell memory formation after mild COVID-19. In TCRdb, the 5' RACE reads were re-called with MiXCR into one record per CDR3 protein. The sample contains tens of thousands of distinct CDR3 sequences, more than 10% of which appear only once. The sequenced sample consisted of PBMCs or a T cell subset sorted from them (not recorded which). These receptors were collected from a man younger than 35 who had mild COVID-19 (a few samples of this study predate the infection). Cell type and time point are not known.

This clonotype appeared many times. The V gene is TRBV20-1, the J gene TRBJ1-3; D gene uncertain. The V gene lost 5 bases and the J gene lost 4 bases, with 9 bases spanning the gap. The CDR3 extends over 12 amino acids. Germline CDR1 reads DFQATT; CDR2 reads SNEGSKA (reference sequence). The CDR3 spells CSAAGPGNTIYF. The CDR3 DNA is TGCAGTGCTGCTGGGCCCGGAAACACCATATATTTT.

The CDR3 protein is CASSLGEAGTVSYEQYF. CDR3 DNA sequence: TGCGCCAGCAGCTTGGGGGAGGCGGGGACTGTCTCCTACGAGCAGTACTTC. J is TRBJ2-7 and V is TRBV5-1; a weak D match, TRBD2 (6 bases). The V end lost 0 bases, the J end lost 0 bases, and 16 bases lay between the germline ends. The CDR3 covers 17 residues. Germline CDR1 and CDR2: SGHRS and YFSETQ.

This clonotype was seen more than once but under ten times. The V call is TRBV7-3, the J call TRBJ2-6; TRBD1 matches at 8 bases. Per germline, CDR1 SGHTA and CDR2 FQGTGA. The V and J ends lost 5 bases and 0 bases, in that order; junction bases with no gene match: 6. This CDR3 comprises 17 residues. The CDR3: CASSLRDRSSGANVLTF. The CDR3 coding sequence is TGTGCCAGCAGCCTCCGGGACAGGTCCTCTGGGGCCAACGTCCTGACTTTC.

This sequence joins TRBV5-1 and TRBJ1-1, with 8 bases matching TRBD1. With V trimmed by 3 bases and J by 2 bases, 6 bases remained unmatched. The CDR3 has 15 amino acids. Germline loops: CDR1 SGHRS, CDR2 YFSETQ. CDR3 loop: CASSYQGAINTEAFF. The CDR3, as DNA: TGCGCCAGCAGCTACCAGGGGGCGATTAACACTGAAGCTTTCTTT.

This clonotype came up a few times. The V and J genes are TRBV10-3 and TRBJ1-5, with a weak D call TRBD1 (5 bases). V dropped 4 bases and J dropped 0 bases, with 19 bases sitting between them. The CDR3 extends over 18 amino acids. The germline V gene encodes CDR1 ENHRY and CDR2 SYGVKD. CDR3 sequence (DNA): TGTGCCATCAGTGGAGGGGCTGGCGCCGGGAATAGCAATCAGCCCCAGCATTTT. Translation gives CAISGGAGAGNSNQPQHF.

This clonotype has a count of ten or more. The DNA for the CDR3 is TGCAGTGCTAGAGATTTGGCGGGGCCCTACAATGAGCAGTTCTTC. This gives the protein CSARDLAGPYNEQFF. The chain uses TRBV20-1 and TRBJ2-1, with D maybe TRBD2 (6 bases). V shed 0 bases and J shed 2 bases, with 11 bases lying between them. This CDR3 contains 15 residues. Germline V gene lookup returns CDR1 DFQATT and CDR2 SNEGSKA (reference sequence).

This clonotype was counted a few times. CDR3 bases: TGCGCCAGCAGCTGGACCGGGACAGGGGATGGCTACACCTTC. It encodes CASSWTGTGDGYTF. This chain links TRBV5-1 with TRBJ1-2; 10 nucleotides align to TRBD1. Germline V gene lookup returns CDR1 SGHRS and CDR2 YFSETQ. V gave up 3 bases and J gave up 6 bases; unmatched junction bases: 5. The CDR3 contains 14 residues.

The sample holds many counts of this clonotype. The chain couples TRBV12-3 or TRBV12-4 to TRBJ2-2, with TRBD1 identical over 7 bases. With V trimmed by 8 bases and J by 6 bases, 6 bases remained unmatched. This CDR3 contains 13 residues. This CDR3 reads CASEKGGAGELFF. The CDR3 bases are TGTGCCAGCGAGAAAGGGGGCGCCGGGGAGCTGTTTTTT.

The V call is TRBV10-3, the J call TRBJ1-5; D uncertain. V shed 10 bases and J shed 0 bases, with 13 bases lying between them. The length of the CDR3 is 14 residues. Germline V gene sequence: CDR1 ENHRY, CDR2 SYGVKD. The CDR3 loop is CASGQVDSNQPQHF. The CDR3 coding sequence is TGTGCCAGCGGTCAGGTTGATAGCAATCAGCCCCAGCATTTT.

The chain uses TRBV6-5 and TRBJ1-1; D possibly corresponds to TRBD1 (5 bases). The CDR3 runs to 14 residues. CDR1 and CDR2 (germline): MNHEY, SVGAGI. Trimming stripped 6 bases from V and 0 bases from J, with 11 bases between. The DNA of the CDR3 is TGTGCCAGCAGCCGACAGAACCTGAACACTGAAGCTTTCTTT. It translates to CASSRQNLNTEAFF.

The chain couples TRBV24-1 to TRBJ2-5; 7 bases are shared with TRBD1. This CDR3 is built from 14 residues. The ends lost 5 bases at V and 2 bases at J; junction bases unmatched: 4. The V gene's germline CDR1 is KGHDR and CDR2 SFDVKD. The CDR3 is CATSAGQNQETQYF. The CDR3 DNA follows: TGTGCCACCAGTGCGGGACAGAATCAAGAGACCCAGTACTTC.

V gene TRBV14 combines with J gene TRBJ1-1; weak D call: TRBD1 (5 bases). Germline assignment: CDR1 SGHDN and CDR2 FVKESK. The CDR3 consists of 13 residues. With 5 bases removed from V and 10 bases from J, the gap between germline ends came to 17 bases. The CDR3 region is CASSAGRGLGAFF. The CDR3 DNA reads TGTGCCAGCAGCGCGGGGAGGGGCTTGGGAGCTTTCTTT.

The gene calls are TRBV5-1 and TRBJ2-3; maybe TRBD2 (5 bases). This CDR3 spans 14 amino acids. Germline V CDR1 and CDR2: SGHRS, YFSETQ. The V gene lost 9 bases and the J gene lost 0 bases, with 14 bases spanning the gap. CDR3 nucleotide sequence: TGCGCCACGCGGGCGACTCTAAGCACAGATACGCAGTATTTT. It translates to CATRATLSTDTQYF.

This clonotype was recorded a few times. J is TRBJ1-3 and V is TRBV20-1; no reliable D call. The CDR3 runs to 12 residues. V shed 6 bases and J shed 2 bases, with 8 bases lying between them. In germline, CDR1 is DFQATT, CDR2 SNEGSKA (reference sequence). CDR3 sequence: CSALTPGNTIYF. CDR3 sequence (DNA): TGCAGTGCCCTGACTCCTGGAAACACCATATATTTT.

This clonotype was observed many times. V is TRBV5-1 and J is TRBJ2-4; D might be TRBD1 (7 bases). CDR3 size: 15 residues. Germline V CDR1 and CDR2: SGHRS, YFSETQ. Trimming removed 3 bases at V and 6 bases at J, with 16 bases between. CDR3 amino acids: CASSYLQGGRNIQYF. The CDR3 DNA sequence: TGCGCCAGCAGCTACCTTCAGGGGGGCAGAAACATTCAGTACTTC.

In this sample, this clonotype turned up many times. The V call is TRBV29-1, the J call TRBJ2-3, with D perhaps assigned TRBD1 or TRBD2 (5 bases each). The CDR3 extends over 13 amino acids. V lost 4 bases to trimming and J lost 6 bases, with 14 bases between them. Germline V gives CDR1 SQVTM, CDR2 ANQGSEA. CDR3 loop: CSVVRGAEDTQYF. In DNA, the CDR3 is TGCAGCGTTGTCCGAGGGGCCGAGGATACGCAGTATTTT.

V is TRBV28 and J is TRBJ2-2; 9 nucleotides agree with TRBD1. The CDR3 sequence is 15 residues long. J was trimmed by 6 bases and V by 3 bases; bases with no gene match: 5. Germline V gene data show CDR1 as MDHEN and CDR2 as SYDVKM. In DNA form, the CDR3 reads TGTGCCAGCAGTTTCGGGACAGGGTGGGCCGGGGAGCTGTTTTTT. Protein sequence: CASSFGTGWAGELFF.

The CDR3 DNA is TGTGCCAGCTCACCCTTGGCAGGGACGGAGACCCAGTACTTC. This encodes CASSPLAGTETQYF. V is TRBV18 and J is TRBJ2-5; D is possibly TRBD1 or TRBD2 (5 bases each). This CDR3 spans 14 amino acids. V gave up 3 bases and J gave up 5 bases, with 13 bases separating them. The germline V gene has CDR1 KGHSH and CDR2 LQKENI.

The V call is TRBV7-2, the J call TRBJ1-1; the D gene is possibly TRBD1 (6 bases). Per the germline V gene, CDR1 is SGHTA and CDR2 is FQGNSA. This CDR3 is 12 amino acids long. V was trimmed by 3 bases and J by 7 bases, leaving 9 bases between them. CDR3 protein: CASSFRGNEAFF. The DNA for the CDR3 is TGTGCCAGCAGCTTCAGGGGAAATGAAGCTTTCTTT.

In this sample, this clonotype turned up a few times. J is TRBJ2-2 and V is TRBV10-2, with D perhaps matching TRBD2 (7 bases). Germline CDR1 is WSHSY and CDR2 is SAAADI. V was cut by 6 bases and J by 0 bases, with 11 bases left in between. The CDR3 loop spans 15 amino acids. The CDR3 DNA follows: TGCGCCAGCAGGGGAGGGGGGTCGAACACCGGGGAGCTGTTTTTT. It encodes CASRGGGSNTGELFF.

CDR3: CASSLVGGDYGYTF. The CDR3 DNA sequence: TGTGCCAGCAGCTTAGTCGGGGGAGACTATGGCTACACCTTC. This chain joins TRBV7-2 and TRBJ1-2; tentative D call: TRBD1 (5 bases). The CDR3 extends over 14 amino acids. V was trimmed by 1 base and J by 3 bases, leaving 9 bases between them. CDR1 SGHTA and CDR2 FQGNSA come from the germline V gene.

The CDR3 DNA is TGCGCCAGCAGCCAAGAGGGACAGGGGTTTAGGGGTGAAGCTTTCTTT. This sequence encodes CASSQEGQGFRGEAFF. This rearrangement joins TRBV4-3 to TRBJ1-1, with 10 bases lining up with TRBD1. CDR3 size: 16 residues. V lost 0 bases and J lost 7; bases outside the gene matches: 8. CDR1 is LGHNA and CDR2 is YSLEER in the germline V gene.